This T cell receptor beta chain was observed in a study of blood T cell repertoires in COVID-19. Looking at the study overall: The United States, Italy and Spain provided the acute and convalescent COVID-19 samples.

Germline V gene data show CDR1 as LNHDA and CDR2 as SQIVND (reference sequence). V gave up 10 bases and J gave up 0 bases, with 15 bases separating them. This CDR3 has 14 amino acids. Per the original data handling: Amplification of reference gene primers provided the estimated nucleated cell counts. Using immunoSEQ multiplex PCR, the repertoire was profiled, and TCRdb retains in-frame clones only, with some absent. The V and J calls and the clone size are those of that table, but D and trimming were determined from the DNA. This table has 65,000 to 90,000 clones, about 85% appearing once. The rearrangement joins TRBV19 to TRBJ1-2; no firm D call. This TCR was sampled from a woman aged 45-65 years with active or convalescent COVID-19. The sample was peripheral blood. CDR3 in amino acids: CATMTGNTNYGYTF. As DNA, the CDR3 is TGTGCCACAATGACGGGGAATACTAACTATGGCTACACCTTC.